This T cell receptor beta chain stems from a study of shared clonotypes between healthy human individuals. CD8 memory was a combination that joined CD45RO+ cells with CCR7-negative CD45RA+ TemRA cells. Study results and caveats: The represented genetic and exposure-history diversity was limited by the small number of donors.

Each PCR replicate from the sorted subsets contained 200 to 250 ng DNA, which is tens of thousands of T cell genomes. The authors' processing: Junction-only sequences without quality scores came from ImmunoSEQ, so filtering differed. Generated by immunoSEQ multiplex PCR, the TCRdb table keeps only in-frame clones and is missing some. The V and J calls and clone size are taken from that table; D and trimming were inferred from the DNA. Seen here are around 370,000 clones, around 96% observed once, and the top ten hold approximately 0.32%. For this clone: The antigen is unknown.

V gave up 3 bases and J gave up 5 bases; unmatched junction bases: 8. CDR1 and CDR2 from the germline V gene are SGHRS and YFSETQ. The CDR3 extends over 16 amino acids. The sample consisted of memory CD8+ T cells sorted from blood. Subset described: CD45RO+ cells pooled with CCR7-negative TemRA cells. The chain recombines TRBV5-1 with TRBJ2-2; the match to TRBD1 covers 9 bases. The receptor's source is a man aged 25-45 years in good health. CDR3 in amino acids: CASSWGDRGSTGELFF. The CDR3 DNA reads TGCGCCAGCAGCTGGGGTGACAGGGGGAGTACCGGGGAGCTGTTTTTT.